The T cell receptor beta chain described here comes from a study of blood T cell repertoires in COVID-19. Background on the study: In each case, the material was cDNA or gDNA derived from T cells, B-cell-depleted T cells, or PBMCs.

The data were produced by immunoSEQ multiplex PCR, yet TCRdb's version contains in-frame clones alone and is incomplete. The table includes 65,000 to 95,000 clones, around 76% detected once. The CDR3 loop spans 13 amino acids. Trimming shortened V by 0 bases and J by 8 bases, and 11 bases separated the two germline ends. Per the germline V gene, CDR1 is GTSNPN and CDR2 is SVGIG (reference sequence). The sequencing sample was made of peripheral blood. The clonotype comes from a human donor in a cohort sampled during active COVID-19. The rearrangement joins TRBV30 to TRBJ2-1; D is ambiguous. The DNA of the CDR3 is TGTGCCTGGAGTGTACAGTGGTGGGATGAGCAGTTCTTC. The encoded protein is CAWSVQWWDEQFF.